Only a few counts were recorded for the clone carrying this T cell receptor beta chain. The CDR3 has 16 amino acids. CDR1 is KGHSH and CDR2 is LQKENI in the germline V gene. Trimming took off 6 bases at V and 0 bases at J, with 18 bases between the two ends. The sample is drawn from a study of PD-L1 blockade in urothelial cancer. Assay: immunoSEQ multiplex PCR; the TCRdb copy retains only in-frame clones and omits some. The sample holds 25,000 to 35,000 clones, 84% seen once. The time point denotes: peripheral blood 6 weeks after treatment start. J is TRBJ2-7 and V is TRBV18, with D perhaps matching TRBD1 (6 bases). The source was PBMCs, collected around atezolizumab (anti-PD-L1) treatment. This TCR derives from a man between 65 and 85 years old with urothelial cancer. The CDR3 loop is CASSHSGTMNSYEQYF. The CDR3 DNA follows: TGTGCCAGCTCCCACTCCGGGACAATGAACTCCTACGAGCAGTACTTC.